This TCR beta chain appears in the sequencing data of a study of CD8+CD57+ T cells in acquired aplastic anemia. Study-wide background: The study obtained an average of roughly 2.9 ug of DNA from sorted CD4+ and CD8+ cells. The average read count for CD4+ cells in healthy donors was 10 million to 11 million. The study's findings and limits: Found in both controls and patients were around 29 CD8+ CDR3 sequences.

Note on this clonotype: Its specificity is unknown.

Genomic DNA provided the template from which TCR beta VDJ and CDR3 profiles were obtained. Each CDR3 protein gets one entry after TCRdb re-called the reads with MiXCR. The sample contains under 150,000 distinct CDR3 sequences, 35% to 50% of which appear only once. Germline-derived CDR1 and CDR2 are SNHLY and FYNNEI. Trimming stripped 2 bases from V and 5 bases from J, with 12 bases between. This CDR3 region has 14 residues. The source material was sorted CD4+, CD8+, or CD8+CD57+ T cells (not recorded which) from PBMCs. The chain links TRBV2 to TRBJ1-2; D possibly corresponds to TRBD1 (6 bases). The TCR sequence derives from a human donor in good health, serving as a control. The CDR3 loop is CASSEFLTGYGYTF. For the CDR3, the DNA is TGTGCCAGCAGTGAATTTTTGACAGGATATGGCTACACCTTC.